This TCR beta chain was profiled in a study of OX40 agonist ivuxolimab in advanced cancers. Study summary: Ivuxolimab was delivered to patients intravenously every 2 weeks at doses spanning 0.01 to 10 mg/kg.

The repertoire was sequenced with immunoSEQ multiplex PCR; TCRdb's copy has only in-frame clones and lacks some. The data contain roughly 65,000 clones, over 60% of them seen just once; the ten biggest clones take up under 3%. CDR3 length: 13 residues. V was pared by 2 bases and J by 7 bases, with 9 bases between. CDR1 and CDR2 from the germline V gene are MDHEN and SYDVKM. Systemic immunosuppression or a history of autoimmune disease excluded patients. Sampled blood was obtained at baseline, cycle 4 day 1, and cycle 7 day 1. This sequence joins TRBV28 and TRBJ1-5; no firm D call. This receptor was obtained from an adult with an advanced solid tumor such as melanoma, head and neck, liver or kidney cancer. The sequenced sample was CD4+ or CD8+ T cells sorted from blood, obtained in a trial of the OX40 agonist ivuxolimab. This CDR3 reads CASSLPPPQPQHF. The CDR3 coding sequence is TGTGCCAGCAGTTTACCCCCGCCCCAGCCCCAGCATTTT.